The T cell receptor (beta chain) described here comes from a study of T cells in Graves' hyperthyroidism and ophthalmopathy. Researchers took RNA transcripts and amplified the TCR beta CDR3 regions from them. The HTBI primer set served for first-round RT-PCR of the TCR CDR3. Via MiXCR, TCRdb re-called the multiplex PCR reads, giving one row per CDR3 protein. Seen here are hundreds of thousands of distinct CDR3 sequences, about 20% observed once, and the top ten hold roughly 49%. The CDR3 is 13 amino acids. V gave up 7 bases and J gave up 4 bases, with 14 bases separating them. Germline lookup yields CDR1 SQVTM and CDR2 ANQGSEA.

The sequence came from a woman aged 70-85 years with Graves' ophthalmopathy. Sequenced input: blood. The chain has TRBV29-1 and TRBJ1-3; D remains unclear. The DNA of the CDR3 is TGCAGCGCCACTCCTTTAGAAGGAAACACCATATATTTT. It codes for CSATPLEGNTIYF.